This T cell receptor (beta chain) was obtained from a study of CD8+CD57+ T cells in acquired aplastic anemia (dated by TCRdb to the late 2010s). With respect to the entire study: A mean of about 3.2 ug of DNA, ranging from roughly 0.18 to 30 ug, was extracted from sorted CD4+ and CD8+ cells. A CD8+CD57+ expansion meant a frequency higher than the mean frequency seen in healthy subjects. The investigation overall reported the following: Although some 28 CD8+ CDR3 sequences were shared by patients and controls, these sequences appeared highly expressed in patients and within the immunodominant clones of patients. No significant difference in CD8+ Simpson's diversity was found between patients and healthy controls (P=0.060).

V gives up 7 bases and J gives up 1 base, and the segment between their germline ends measures 10 bases. CDR1 is given as SNHLY and CDR2 as FYNNEI, both from the germline V gene. Including cysteine and phenylalanine, the CDR3 has 13 amino acids. Left in the record is the CDR3 DNA by itself, 39 bases read in frame from the first base. TCR beta VDJ combination and CDR3 sequence profiling used genomic DNA as the template. An Illumina HiSeq 2000 was the platform used for TCR repertoire sequencing. On the authors' methods: TRBV/TRBJ rearrangement plots, CDR3 size and DJ length profiles, and Simpson's diversity index were used to assess repertoires. The most abundant DNA sequence in the deep sequencing data was taken as the immunodominant clone. CDR3 amino acid sequences were checked for sharing across subjects and were also compared against the VDJdb database and published repertoires. Starting from the raw public reads, TCRdb applied fastp trimming at Q25, assembled clones with MiXCR and retained in-frame beta chains. Here each entry gathers all rows of one CDR3 protein and keeps the most common genes and DNA. TCRdb, not the original authors, processed these V and J calls. This sample holds around 500,000 distinct CDR3 sequences; around 30% were observed only once. The top ten clones comprise less than 0.85% of the sample.

The patients picked for sequencing were ones in whom flow cytometry had shown an expansion of CD8+CD57+ cells. Every patient had severe acquired aplastic anemia, diagnosed using the International Study of Aplastic Anemia and Agranulocytosis and Camitta criteria. No patient had received any therapy when blood was sampled. TCR repertoires of sorted CD4+ and CD8+ blood T cells from severe aplastic anemia patients and healthy subjects were deep-sequenced in the study. Patients were enrolled in the USA under clinicaltrials.gov protocols 00001620, 01623167, 00001397, 00071045, 00081523 and 00961064. Ficoll-Paque density gradient centrifugation was used to isolate peripheral blood mononuclear cells. Before DNA extraction, CD4+ and CD8+ T cells were sorted with FACS or magnetic beads. This clonotype was picked up many times. The specificity of this receptor is unknown. Within one base of it there is no much larger clone, and no base qualities were kept.

Sequenced sample: sorted CD4+, CD8+, or CD8+CD57+ T cells (not recorded which) from PBMCs. The clonotype originates from a human donor with aplastic anemia. The rearranged chain carries TRBV2 and TRBJ1-2; the D gene is possibly TRBD1, with 6 bases matching. The DNA sequence is as follows: TGTGCCAGCATAGGGGGTCTTAACTATGGCTACACCTTC. Translation gives CASIGGLNYGYTF. Beyond the CDR3, the reference TRBV2 and TRBJ1-2 genes provide the residues; the full variable domain reads: EPEVTQTPSHQVTQMGQEVILRCVPISNHLYFYWYRQILGQKVEFLVSFYNNEISEKSEIFDDQFSVERPDGSNFTLKIRSTKLEDSAMYFCASIGGLNYGYTFGSGTRLTVV.